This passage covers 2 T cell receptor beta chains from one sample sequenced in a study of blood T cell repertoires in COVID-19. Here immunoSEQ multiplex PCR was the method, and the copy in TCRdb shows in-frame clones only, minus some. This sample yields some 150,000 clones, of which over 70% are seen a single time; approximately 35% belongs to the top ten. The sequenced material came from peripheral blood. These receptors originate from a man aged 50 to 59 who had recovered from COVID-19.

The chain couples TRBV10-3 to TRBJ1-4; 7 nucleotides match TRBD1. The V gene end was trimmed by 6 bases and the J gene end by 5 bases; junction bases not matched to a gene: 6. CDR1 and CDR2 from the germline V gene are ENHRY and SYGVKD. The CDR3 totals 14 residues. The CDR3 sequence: CAISEGQENEKLFF. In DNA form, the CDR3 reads TGTGCCATCAGCGAAGGACAGGAGAATGAAAAACTGTTTTTT.

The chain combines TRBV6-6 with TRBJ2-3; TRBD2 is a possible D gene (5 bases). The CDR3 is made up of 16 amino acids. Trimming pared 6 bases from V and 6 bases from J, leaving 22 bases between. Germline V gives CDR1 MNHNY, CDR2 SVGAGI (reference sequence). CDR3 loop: CASRPAPWGVRDTQYF. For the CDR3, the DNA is TGTGCCAGCAGGCCCGCACCCTGGGGAGTGAGGGATACGCAGTATTTT.